This TCR beta chain was observed in a study of beta chain features in type 1 diabetes. Study summary: Examination spanned some 100 million sorted cells from all samples.

Isolated RNA was reverse transcribed in full, so expressed TCRB transcripts were sequenced. Clones were read by immunoSEQ multiplex PCR, and TCRdb kept only the in-frame ones, dropping some. The sample comprises some 250,000 clones, approximately 13% of which are singletons, and about 0.02% rests with the top ten. CD45RO/CCR7/CD25/CD127/CD95/CD27 sorting isolated CD4+ naive, central memory, regulatory and stem cell-like memory cells. Points on this clone: Antigen specificity is unknown.

This CDR3 spans 12 amino acids. Germline V gene lookup returns CDR1 GTSNPN and CDR2 SVGIG (reference sequence). V lost 3 bases to trimming and J lost 6 bases, with 12 bases between them. Overall study findings and caveats: Type 1 diabetes patients showed a moderate but significant shortening of TCRB CDR3s in all four CD4+ subsets.

Sequencing was done on a sample of naive CD4+ T cells from blood. The TCR sequence derives from a man aged 25-45 years with type 1 diabetes. This chain joins TRBV30 and TRBJ2-7; tentatively, D is TRBD1 (6 bases). CDR3 protein: CAWRGAGVEQYF. CDR3 DNA: TGTGCCTGGAGGGGGGCGGGCGTCGAGCAGTACTTC.